The sequence of this TCR beta chain was determined in a study of sequential checkpoint blockade in melanoma. Study information: Maintenance nivolumab came after either treatment sequence. After nivolumab or ipilimumab alone, around 20 patients had week-13 rebiopsies.

Treatment in this sample: randomized to nivolumab then ipilimumab (arm A) or the reverse (arm B). This clone was detected ten times or more. Produced via immunoSEQ multiplex PCR; TCRdb's table is partial and in-frame only. The sample yields a few thousand clones, under 30% seen once. The germline CDR1 and CDR2 sequences are MNHGY and SAAAGT. Trimming cost V 7 bases and J 0 bases, with 16 bases left between them. This CDR3 has 15 amino acids. This TCR derives from a human donor with melanoma. This rearrangement joins TRBV6-8 to TRBJ2-7, with TRBD2 as a possible D gene (7 bases). The sample here was tumor tissue (inferred from file names), taken from a patient given nivolumab and ipilimumab in sequence. Written as DNA, the CDR3 is TGTGCCAGCACCACGGGGGGCGGGAGCTCCTACGAGCAGTACTTC. Translation: CASTTGGGSSYEQYF.